This T cell receptor (beta chain) appears in the sequencing data of a study of blood T cell repertoires in COVID-19. The CDR3 sequence is 17 residues long. Losses at the gene ends were 3 bases for V and 7 bases for J; bases not matched to a gene: 13. Germline lookup yields CDR1 LNHDA and CDR2 SQIVND (reference sequence). Per the original data handling: Cell counts per sample came from amplifying reference gene primers. Generated by immunoSEQ multiplex PCR, the TCRdb table keeps only in-frame clones and is missing some. V and J calls and clone size are given by that table; D and trimming were obtained from the DNA. The sample contains about 140,000 clones, roughly four fifths of which appear only once.

The J gene is TRBJ1-5, the V gene TRBV19; 9 bases fit TRBD1. This clonotype originated in a human donor in a cohort sampled during active COVID-19. Sequenced sample: peripheral blood. The CDR3, as DNA: TGTGCCAGTAGTATTCCGGGACAGGGAGGTTTTCGCCAGCCCCAGCATTTT. Translation: CASSIPGQGGFRQPQHF.